The entry below gives a single T cell receptor beta chain sequence along with its context. The antigen is not known. This sample is drawn from a study of shared clonotypes between healthy human individuals. Whole-study findings and limits: Clonotype sharing across several donors was observed for around 5% of naive CD4 clonotypes.

Some clones are missing from TCRdb's copy, which holds only in-frame ones; the method was immunoSEQ multiplex PCR. This table has over a million clones, more than 75% appearing once. The germline CDR1 and CDR2 sequences are SEHNR and FQNEAQ (reference sequence). Deletions cut 2 bases from V and 0 bases from J, with 14 bases between. The CDR3 totals 17 residues. The V gene is TRBV7-9, the J gene TRBJ2-1; D is possibly TRBD2 (6 bases). This sequence originates from a man younger than 35 in good health. Some clones in this sample may be carry-over from other donors' samples. Source material: memory CD4+ T cells from PBMCs. The subset denotes: CD45RA-negative fraction. The CDR3, as DNA: TGTGCCAGCAGCTTAACTGGGACTCCTGGCTCCTACAATGAGCAGTTCTTC. Protein product: CASSLTGTPGSYNEQFF.